These 14 T cell receptor beta chains originate from one sample sequenced in a study of regulatory T cells in long-lasting Graves disease. Time point specified: newly diagnosed GD, antithyroid drugs for less than 3 months. Scientists built the TCR library using RNA that was extracted from PBMCs. Building the TCR beta libraries relied on iRepertoire HTBI primers, and CDR3 regions underwent Arm-PCR. TCRdb analysed the multiplex PCR reads with MiXCR anew, one entry per CDR3 protein. This repertoire shows roughly 350,000 distinct CDR3 sequences, around 15% found once; its top ten account for around 20%. This sample was shared with a second study, whose subject was T cells in Graves' hyperthyroidism and ophthalmopathy.

Sequenced here: peripheral blood mononuclear cells (PBMCs), sampled at new diagnosis, from a patient treated with antithyroid drugs. The receptors derive from a woman aged 18-30 years with Graves disease.

This sequence joins TRBV9 and TRBJ2-2; D is perhaps TRBD2 (5 bases). Trimming took 0 bases from V and 4 from J, leaving 19 bases between them. Germline V CDR1 and CDR2: SGDLS, YYNGEE. This CDR3 is built from 18 residues. CDR3 sequence: CASSVEMPRAAGTGELFF. The DNA of the CDR3 is TGTGCCAGCAGCGTAGAAATGCCGCGGGCGGCGGGCACCGGGGAGCTGTTTTTT. The full variable domain, with the rest looked up from reference TRBV9 and TRBJ2-2, is DSGVTQTPKHLITATGQRVTLRCSPRSGDLSVYWYQQSLDQGLQFLIQYYNGEERAKGNILERFSAQQFPDLHSELNLSSLELGDSALYFCASSVEMPRAAGTGELFFGEGSRLTVL.

This clonotype came up many times. V and J are TRBV11-3 and TRBJ2-1; TRBD2 matches 13 bases. The germline V gene has CDR1 SGHNT and CDR2 YENEEA. V lost 1 base, J lost 0 bases, and 0 bases stayed unmatched. There are 17 residues in the CDR3. CDR3 in DNA: TGTGCCAGCAGCTTAGGGACTAGCGGGAGCTCCTACAATGAGCAGTTCTTC. This encodes CASSLGTSGSSYNEQFF.

This clonotype was recorded many times. J is TRBJ2-3 and V is TRBV12-3 or TRBV12-4; a possible D gene is TRBD1 (5 bases). This CDR3 region has 15 residues. V dropped 3 bases and J dropped 2 bases, with 12 bases sitting between them. In DNA, the CDR3 is TGTGCCAGCAGTTTGGGGCAGACGTACACAGATACGCAGTATTTT. Its translation is CASSLGQTYTDTQYF.

A note on this clonotype: A much bigger clone sits one base away, suggesting this may be a read error. The rearrangement joins TRBV5-5 to TRBJ1-5; D possibly corresponds to TRBD1 (5 bases). CDR3 length: 15 residues. The V end was cut by 3 bases, the J end by 9 bases, with 19 bases between. The germline V gene has CDR1 SGHKS and CDR2 YYEKEE (reference sequence). The CDR3 DNA reads TGTGCCAGCAGCTCCCAGGAGGGGCAACTCGGGCCCCAGCATTTT. Translated: CASSSQEGQLGPQHF.

This clonotype came up many times. The chain uses TRBV7-2 and TRBJ1-5, with 7 bases aligning to TRBD1. CDR3 length: 17 amino acids. CDR1 SGHTA and CDR2 FQGNSA come from the germline V gene. Trimming cost V 5 bases and J 0 bases; bases outside gene matches: 10. The CDR3 here is CASSLSPTGVSNQPQHF. The CDR3 nucleotides are TGTGCCAGCAGCCTAAGCCCTACAGGGGTTAGCAATCAGCCCCAGCATTTT. The full variable domain, in which reference TRBV7-2 and TRBJ1-5 provide the parts outside the CDR3, is GAGVSQSPSNKVTEKGKDVELRCDPISGHTALYWYRQSLGQGLEFLIYFQGNSAPDKSGLPSDRFSAERTGGSVSTLTIQRTQQEDSAVYLCASSLSPTGVSNQPQHFGDGTRLSIL.

In this sample, this clonotype turned up many times. This rearrangement joins TRBV5-1 to TRBJ2-2; D possibly corresponds to TRBD2 (5 bases). CDR3 length: 15 amino acids. CDR1 is SGHRS, CDR2 YFSETQ, per germline. V was pared by 4 bases and J by 3 bases, with 13 bases between. CDR3 protein: CASSLRTGDTGELFF. Written as DNA, the CDR3 is TGCGCCAGCAGCCTAAGGACCGGGGACACCGGGGAGCTGTTTTTT.

Concerning this clonotype itself: A read error is likely here: a far larger clone is one base away. The chain combines TRBV7-9 with TRBJ2-3, with 10 bases lining up with TRBD1. The CDR3 spans 15 residues. Germline CDR1 reads SEHNR; CDR2 reads FQNEAQ (reference sequence). As DNA, the CDR3 is TGTGCCAACAGCTTAGACAGGGGGCGTACAGATACGCAGTATTTT. This translates into CANSLDRGRTDTQYF.

This clonotype was found many times. The gene calls are TRBV20-1 and TRBJ2-1; D unclear. Between the trimmed V and J ends, which lost 6 bases and 2 bases, there was a span of 14 bases. Germline V lookup: CDR1 DFQATT, CDR2 SNEGSKA (reference sequence). This CDR3 has 14 amino acids. Here the CDR3 reads CSASLGRAYNEQFF. CDR3 coding DNA: TGCAGTGCCAGCCTCGGACGGGCCTACAATGAGCAGTTCTTC.

CDR3 bases: TGTGCCAGCAGTTCGAAGGCGGGGCAGCCCCAGCATTTT. This codes for CASSSKAGQPQHF. The chain links TRBV6-5 to TRBJ1-5; D gene uncertain. The V end lost 4 bases, the J end lost 7 bases, and 11 bases lay between the germline ends. Germline V gene lookup returns CDR1 MNHEY and CDR2 SVGAGI. The CDR3 totals 13 residues.

The sample holds many counts of this clonotype. This chain uses TRBV28 with TRBJ2-1, with D possibly matching TRBD2 (6 bases). Trimming removed 8 bases at V and 3 bases at J, with 11 bases between. Germline lookup yields CDR1 MDHEN and CDR2 SYDVKM. This CDR3 has 13 amino acids. CDR3 residues: CASGSSVYNEQFF. CDR3 nucleotide sequence: TGTGCCAGCGGTTCTAGCGTCTACAATGAGCAGTTCTTC.

This clonotype occurred many times. As DNA, the CDR3 is TGTGCCAGCAGCTCCCGGATGGAGTACAATGAGCAGTTCTTC. This sequence encodes CASSSRMEYNEQFF. The chain combines TRBV5-5 with TRBJ2-1; D gene uncertain. The V gene lost 3 bases and the J gene lost 4 bases, with 11 bases spanning the gap. Germline loops: CDR1 SGHKS, CDR2 YYEKEE (reference sequence). This CDR3 is 14 amino acids long. The full variable domain, rest sourced from reference TRBV5-5 and TRBJ2-1, is DAGVTQSPTHLIKTRGQQVTLRCSPISGHKSVSWYQQVLGQGPQFIFQYYEKEERGRGNFPDRFSARQFPNYSSELNVNALLLGDSALYLCASSSRMEYNEQFFGPGTRLTVL.

This clonotype was counted many times. The V gene is TRBV18, the J gene TRBJ2-1, with D tentatively TRBD2 (5 bases). This CDR3 is 16 amino acids long. The germline V gene encodes CDR1 KGHSH and CDR2 LQKENI. V was clipped by 0 bases and J by 9 bases, with 18 bases between them. The CDR3 sequence: CASSPPSTGIDGEQFF. As DNA, the CDR3 is TGTGCCAGCTCACCACCGAGTACGGGGATAGATGGTGAGCAGTTCTTC.

This clonotype showed up many times. V gene TRBV11-3 combines with J gene TRBJ1-2; 8 nucleotides align to TRBD1. The germline V gene has CDR1 SGHNT and CDR2 YENEEA. The CDR3 is 12 residues long. J was trimmed by 8 bases and V by 5 bases; bases with no gene match: 4. Here the CDR3 reads CASSDRGWGYTF. CDR3 DNA sequence: TGTGCCAGCAGCGACAGGGGTTGGGGCTACACCTTC.

The chain couples TRBV12-3 or TRBV12-4 to TRBJ2-7; D gene uncertain. V gave up 1 base and J gave up 12 bases, with 19 bases separating them. The CDR3 has 14 residues. CDR3 sequence reads: CASSLGLDGSFRYF. CDR3 coding DNA: TGTGCCAGCAGTTTAGGGTTGGATGGATCCTTTCGGTACTTC.